This entry describes one T cell receptor (beta chain). These data originate in a study of cytomegalovirus exposure and HLA in healthy donors. With 60 Vbeta and 13 Jbeta primers, the PCR was carried out. Profiled with immunoSEQ multiplex PCR; TCRdb holds only in-frame clones, not every one. Counted here are a few hundred thousand clones, approximately 80% occurring once; the ten biggest clones make up approximately 2.8%. What was sequenced was PBMCs. The clonotype was recovered from a young man in good health and CMV-seronegative.

The CDR3 sequence is CASSPSDGYEQYF. Here the CDR3 DNA reads TGTGCCAGCAGTCCCAGCGACGGTTACGAGCAGTACTTC. The rearrangement joins TRBV28 to TRBJ2-7; D not resolved. CDR1 MDHEN and CDR2 SYDVKM come from the germline V gene. The CDR3 sequence is 13 residues long. V lost 5 bases, J lost 4 bases, and 12 bases lay in between.